These T cell receptor beta chains were read from a single sample in a study of T cell responses to AZD1222 COVID-19 vaccine. The data were produced by immunoSEQ multiplex PCR, yet TCRdb's version contains in-frame clones alone and is incomplete. The sample carries 100,000 to 150,000 clones, 70% to 90% recorded once. Source: peripheral blood, taken on day 0 of AZD1222 vaccination. These receptors came from an adult in good health. The CDR3 runs from the conserved cysteine through the conserved F or W. The order of the fields is J gene, clone size, V gene, D gene, CDR3 protein, CDR3 DNA. The D gene is left open where the match is weak. The size entry is marked missing in some rows and otherwise reads once, few, many or a size class.

TRBJ2-1 | . | TRBV19 | TRBD1 | CASSRTGGGGEQFF | TGTGCCAGTAGTCGGACAGGGGGAGGTGGTGAGCAGTTCTTC
TRBJ2-4 | . | TRBV3-1/TRBV3-2 | . | CASSQTRTAKNIQYF | TGTGCCAGCAGCCAGACGAGGACAGCCAAAAACATTCAGTACTTC
TRBJ2-3 | . | TRBV11-3 | . | CASSLGGASDTQYF | TGTGCCAGCAGCCTAGGGGGGGCTTCAGATACGCAGTATTTT
TRBJ1-5 | . | TRBV19 | . | CVRIGTGSGQPQHF | TGTGTCCGTATAGGGACGGGGAGCGGGCAGCCCCAGCATTTT
TRBJ2-7 | . | TRBV7-2 | . | CASSLVVPEQYF | TGTGCCAGCAGCTTAGTAGTGCCTGAGCAGTACTTC
TRBJ2-2 | few | TRBV2 | TRBD2 | CASKRAGGPRNTGELFF | TGTGCCAGCAAACGGGCGGGAGGGCCCCGGAACACCGGGGAGCTGTTTTTT
TRBJ1-1 | . | TRBV7-3 | . | CASSLLMNTEAFF | TGTGCCAGCAGCTTGCTCATGAACACTGAAGCTTTCTTT
TRBJ1-2 | . | TRBV5-6 | . | CASSHYSSPRDGYTF | TGTGCCAGCAGCCACTACAGCTCACCCAGGGATGGCTACACCTTC
TRBJ2-3 | . | TRBV11-2 | TRBD1 | CASSYRGQRTDTQYF | TGTGCCAGCAGCTACAGGGGACAACGCACAGATACGCAGTATTTT
TRBJ1-5 | . | TRBV20-1 | . | CSASVGGPQHF | TGCAGTGCTAGCGTCGGAGGGCCCCAGCATTTT
TRBJ1-2 | . | TRBV5-6 | TRBD1 | CASSGRDRGYGYTF | TGTGCCAGCAGCGGACGGGACAGGGGCTATGGCTACACCTTC
TRBJ2-7 | . | TRBV7-2 | . | CASSLLGGEQYF | TGTGCCAGCAGCCTTCTTGGGGGCGAGCAGTACTTC
TRBJ2-1 | . | TRBV6-5 | TRBD1 | CASTQQGQGHNEQFF | TGTGCCAGCACCCAGCAGGGACAGGGTCACAATGAGCAGTTCTTC
TRBJ1-1 | once | TRBV11-2 | TRBD1 | CASRPYRGAPGTEAFF | TGTGCCAGCAGACCTTACAGGGGGGCGCCGGGTACTGAAGCTTTCTTT
TRBJ1-5 | . | TRBV6-5 | . | CASRGSTSGQPQHF | TGTGCCAGCAGGGGGAGCACTTCGGGTCAGCCCCAGCATTTT
TRBJ1-2 | . | TRBV5-1 | TRBD1 | CASSTQGDGYTF | TGCGCCAGCAGCACACAGGGGGATGGCTACACCTTC
TRBJ2-5 | . | TRBV2 | . | CASRKHQETQYF | TGTGCCAGCAGAAAACACCAAGAGACCCAGTACTTC
TRBJ1-1 | . | TRBV29-1 | . | CSASDRTNTEAFF | TGCAGCGCCTCTGACAGGACTAACACTGAAGCTTTCTTT
TRBJ1-1 | . | TRBV29-1 | . | CSVEGLQGFHMNTEAFF | TGCAGCGTTGAAGGCCTACAGGGATTCCACATGAACACTGAAGCTTTCTTT
TRBJ1-2 | . | TRBV9 | . | CASSVSPDKNYGYTF | TGTGCCAGCAGCGTATCCCCCGACAAGAACTATGGCTACACCTTC
TRBJ1-2 | . | TRBV28 | . | CASSLSKPAYGYTF | TGTGCCAGCAGTTTAAGTAAGCCTGCCTATGGCTACACCTTC
TRBJ1-2 | . | TRBV7-2 | . | CASSPGRLTGYGYTF | TGTGCCAGCAGCCCCGGGAGATTAACTGGCTATGGCTACACCTTC
TRBJ2-5 | . | TRBV5-1 | TRBD2 | CASSPSGGREETQYF | TGCGCCAGCAGCCCAAGCGGGGGTAGAGAAGAGACCCAGTACTTC
TRBJ2-7 | few | TRBV7-2 | TRBD2 | CASSLGVAGNSYEQYF | TGTGCCAGCAGCTTAGGGGTAGCGGGAAACTCCTACGAGCAGTACTTC
TRBJ1-1 | once | TRBV19 | . | CASKTDPNTEAFF | TGTGCCAGTAAGACAGACCCGAACACTGAAGCTTTCTTT
TRBJ2-1 | . | TRBV6-5 | TRBD2 | CASSFIRGDGMDEQFF | TGTGCCAGCAGTTTCATCCGGGGGGACGGCATGGATGAGCAGTTCTTC
TRBJ2-3 | . | TRBV3-1/TRBV3-2 | TRBD2 | CASSQGTSGTDTQYF | TGTGCCAGCAGCCAAGGGACTAGCGGCACAGATACGCAGTATTTT
TRBJ2-3 | many | TRBV29-1 | . | CSVASGQGMSDTQYF | TGCAGCGTTGCATCGGGGCAGGGTATGTCAGATACGCAGTATTTT
TRBJ1-2 | . | TRBV6-5 | . | CASRGGNLLGYTF | TGTGCCAGCAGAGGTGGCAACCTCCTTGGCTACACCTTC
TRBJ1-1 | . | TRBV18 | . | CASSHPQGPLNTEAFF | TGTGCCAGCTCACATCCCCAGGGGCCTTTGAACACTGAAGCTTTCTTT
TRBJ2-1 | . | TRBV3-1/TRBV3-2 | . | CASSQDSGSYNEQFF | TGTGCCAGCAGCCAAGATAGCGGATCCTACAATGAGCAGTTCTTC
TRBJ2-6 | . | TRBV6-5 | . | CASSYQYGANVLTF | TGTGCCAGCAGTTACCAGTATGGGGCCAACGTCCTGACTTTC
TRBJ2-7 | . | TRBV18 | TRBD2 | CASSPVASGGQGEQYF | TGTGCCAGCTCACCAGTTGCTAGCGGAGGACAAGGGGAGCAGTACTTC